Shown below are 30 T cell receptor beta chains from a single sample sequenced in a study of cytomegalovirus exposure and HLA in healthy donors. Amplification used 60 Vbeta primers and 13 Jbeta primers. Some clones are missing from TCRdb's copy, which holds only in-frame ones; the method was immunoSEQ multiplex PCR. This table holds roughly 200,000 clones, approximately 80% found once. Sequencing was done on a sample of PBMCs. The source of these receptors is a woman in her 30s in good health and CMV-seropositive.

To note about this clone: Compared with germline, one end of the junction differs, possibly owing to a read error. The chain joins TRBV7-9 to TRBJ2-7, with a tentative D call TRBD2 (6 bases). The CDR3 has 14 residues. CDR1 and CDR2 (germline): SEHNR, FQNEAQ (reference sequence). CDR3 nucleotide sequence: TGTTCCAGCAGCTTCGGACGGCTCGGGGGCGAGCAGTACTTC. Encoded protein: CSSSFGRLGGEQYF.

This clone was seen only once. The chain joins TRBV9 to TRBJ2-3; 7 bases line up with TRBD1. CDR1 SGDLS and CDR2 YYNGEE come from the germline V gene. V gave up 4 bases and J gave up 2 bases; unmatched junction bases: 10. CDR3 length equals 16 residues. CDR3: CASSPNEGALTDTQYF. The CDR3 DNA follows: TGTGCCAGCAGCCCAAACGAGGGGGCTCTCACAGATACGCAGTATTTT. The full variable domain, rest sourced from reference TRBV9 and TRBJ2-3, is DSGVTQTPKHLITATGQRVTLRCSPRSGDLSVYWYQQSLDQGLQFLIQYYNGEERAKGNILERFSAQQFPDLHSELNLSSLELGDSALYFCASSPNEGALTDTQYFGPGTRLTVL.

The chain recombines TRBV7-2 with TRBJ2-3; TRBD2 matches at 9 bases. The CDR3 has 15 residues. Trimming removed 4 bases from V and 3 bases from J; junction bases left unmatched: 5. Germline V gene lookup returns CDR1 SGHTA and CDR2 FQGNSA. This CDR3 is CASSSIAGATDTQYF. DNA for the CDR3: TGTGCCAGCAGCTCGATAGCGGGGGCTACAGATACGCAGTATTTT.

The chain is built from TRBV6-1 and TRBJ2-3; TRBD2 matches at 9 bases. Per the germline V gene, CDR1 is MNHNS and CDR2 is SASEGT. The CDR3 extends over 15 amino acids. With V trimmed by 8 bases and J by 6 bases, 12 bases remained unmatched. The DNA for the CDR3 is TGTGCCAGCCGCGAGGTGTTAGCGGGAGCTGATACGCAGTATTTT. Its protein is CASREVLAGADTQYF.

The sample holds one count of this clone. The chain joins TRBV6-6 to TRBJ2-3; no clear D gene. Trimming cost V 5 bases and J 2 bases, with 17 bases left between them. The CDR3 has 16 residues. In germline, CDR1 is MNHNY, CDR2 SVGAGI (reference sequence). In DNA, the CDR3 is TGTGCCAGCAGTCCCCGGTGGTCCACTCCCACAGATACGCAGTATTTT. Protein sequence: CASSPRWSTPTDTQYF.

This clone showed up just a few times. This rearrangement joins TRBV11-3 to TRBJ2-5; 7 nucleotides line up with TRBD1. The CDR3 loop spans 14 amino acids. Looked up from germline, CDR1 is SGHNT and CDR2 is YENEEA. Trimming cost V 3 bases and J 4 bases; bases outside gene matches: 5. The CDR3, as DNA: TGTGCCAGCAGCTTCGACAGGGTATCAGAGACCCAGTACTTC. Amino acids: CASSFDRVSETQYF.

The rearrangement links TRBV2 to TRBJ2-4; 9 bases line up with TRBD1. CDR1 and CDR2 (germline): SNHLY, FYNNEI. The CDR3 covers 13 residues. Losses at the gene ends were 6 bases for V and 5 bases for J; bases not matched to a gene: 2. CDR3 nucleotides: TGTGCCAGCAGGGGACAGGGTGAAAACATTCAGTACTTC. Protein sequence: CASRGQGENIQYF.

The gene calls are TRBV4-1 and TRBJ1-2, with TRBD1 matching over 9 bases. J was trimmed by 4 bases and V by 5 bases; bases with no gene match: 5. Germline V gene data show CDR1 as MGHRA and CDR2 as YSYEKL. The CDR3 runs to 14 residues. CDR3 in DNA: TGCGCCAGCAGCTCTATGGGACAGGGCTATGGCTACACCTTC. It yields the protein CASSSMGQGYGYTF.

This sequence joins TRBV5-6 and TRBJ2-7; 7 nucleotides align to TRBD1. The ends lost 0 bases at V and 6 bases at J; junction bases unmatched: 6. The CDR3 length is 14 residues. Germline V gene lookup returns CDR1 SGHDT and CDR2 YYEEEE. The CDR3 sequence is CASSLDRGYGEQYF. In DNA form, the CDR3 reads TGTGCCAGCAGCTTGGACAGGGGTTATGGCGAGCAGTACTTC.

V gene TRBV19 combines with J gene TRBJ1-2; 12 nucleotides match TRBD1. Germline CDR1 and CDR2: LNHDA and SQIVND (reference sequence). This CDR3 contains 15 residues. V was pared by 7 bases and J by 6 bases, with 9 bases of the junction left unmatched. The CDR3 is CASTPGQGAKNGYTF. The CDR3 DNA is TGTGCCAGTACCCCGGGACAGGGGGCGAAAAATGGCTACACCTTC.

This clone occurred once. The genes are TRBV2 and TRBJ2-1; TRBD1 aligns across 7 bases. There are 16 residues in the CDR3. V was pared by 10 bases and J by 1 base, with 13 bases of the junction left unmatched. CDR1 is SNHLY, CDR2 FYNNEI, per germline. DNA for the CDR3: TGTGCCACCTCCCGACAGGGCCGGGGATCCTACAATGAGCAGTTCTTC. It translates to CATSRQGRGSYNEQFF.

J is TRBJ1-2 and V is TRBV19, with TRBD1 matching 7 bases. J lost 7 bases, V lost 3 bases, and 14 bases had no gene match. The CDR3 contains 16 residues. In germline, CDR1 is LNHDA, CDR2 SQIVND (reference sequence). The CDR3 region has the DNA TGTGCCAGTAGTATTTGGAGGACAGGACCTTTAGCTGGCTACACCTTC. It encodes CASSIWRTGPLAGYTF. The complete variable domain, with remaining parts taken from reference TRBV19 and TRBJ1-2, reads DGGITQSPKYLFRKEGQNVTLSCEQNLNHDAMYWYRQDPGQGLRLIYYSQIVNDFQKGDIAEGYSVSREKKESFPLTVTSAQKNPTAFYLCASSIWRTGPLAGYTFGSGTRLTVV.

J is TRBJ1-2 and V is TRBV30; 7 nucleotides line up with TRBD1. Unmatched junction bases numbered 4, after V lost 6 bases and J lost 0 bases. The CDR3 is made up of 13 amino acids. CDR1 is GTSNPN and CDR2 is SVGIG in the germline V gene (reference sequence). CDR3 bases: TGTGCCTGCGGGGACAGCCCTAACTATGGCTACACCTTC. Translating gives CACGDSPNYGYTF.

The chain recombines TRBV20-1 with TRBJ1-2; no firm D call. The CDR3 sequence is 11 residues long. The V gene lost 1 base and the J gene lost 7 bases, with 7 bases spanning the gap. In germline, CDR1 is DFQATT, CDR2 SNEGSKA (reference sequence). The chain's CDR3 is CSARGPGGYTF. The CDR3, as DNA: TGCAGTGCTAGAGGGCCGGGTGGCTACACCTTC.

The chain combines TRBV11-2 with TRBJ2-1; D is possibly TRBD2 (6 bases). The CDR3 consists of 17 residues. Trimming left V 2 bases short and J 4 bases short, with 18 bases between. CDR1 SGHAT and CDR2 FQNNGV come from the germline V gene. The CDR3 loop reads CASSLSLGGAAYNEQFF. CDR3 nucleotides: TGTGCCAGCAGCTTAAGTCTGGGCGGGGCAGCATACAATGAGCAGTTCTTC.

This chain joins TRBV11-3 and TRBJ2-5; a weak D match, TRBD2 (7 bases). Germline-derived CDR1 and CDR2 are SGHNT and YENEEA. V dropped 2 bases and J dropped 4 bases, with 17 bases sitting between them. This CDR3 has 16 residues. The CDR3 DNA follows: TGTGCCAGCAGCTTATCCAACCGGGGGGCGTCAGAGACCCAGTACTTC. Its translation: CASSLSNRGASETQYF.

This chain links TRBV4-1 with TRBJ2-5; D is ambiguous. The CDR3 has 15 amino acids. V was pared by 0 bases and J by 1 base, with 9 bases between. CDR1 MGHRA and CDR2 YSYEKL come from the germline V gene. In DNA, the CDR3 is TGCGCCAGCAGCCAAGACTCAACTCTCCAAGAGACCCAGTACTTC. It codes for CASSQDSTLQETQYF.

The J gene is TRBJ2-7, the V gene TRBV30; D is perhaps TRBD1 (5 bases). Germline V gives CDR1 GTSNPN, CDR2 SVGIG (reference sequence). This CDR3 has 12 amino acids. V lost 5 bases and J 0 bases, leaving 8 bases between the germline ends. In DNA, the CDR3 is TGTGCCTGGGGGCAGGGCTCCTACGAGCAGTACTTC. It yields the protein CAWGQGSYEQYF.

The genes are TRBV18 and TRBJ1-6; 9 bases fit TRBD1. CDR1 is KGHSH and CDR2 is LQKENI in the germline V gene. CDR3 length equals 14 residues. V lost 2 bases to trimming and J lost 10 bases; unmatched junction nucleotides: 3. The DNA of the CDR3 is TGTGCCAGCTCACCATTGGACAGGGGCTCACCCCTCCACTTT. It specifies CASSPLDRGSPLHF.

The CDR3 spells CASSQVGTGRYEQYF. CDR3 nucleotides: TGCGCCAGCAGCCAAGTGGGGACAGGGCGCTACGAGCAGTACTTC. V gene TRBV4-1 combines with J gene TRBJ2-7, with TRBD1 matching 9 bases. The trim removed 1 base at V and 3 bases at J, leaving 4 bases unmatched. CDR3 length equals 15 residues. CDR1 MGHRA and CDR2 YSYEKL come from the germline V gene.

The rearrangement uses TRBV7-9 and TRBJ2-5, with 8 bases aligning to TRBD1. This CDR3 has 14 residues. Trimming took 5 bases from V and 5 from J; bases not matched to a gene: 7. CDR1 is SEHNR and CDR2 is FQNEAQ in the germline V gene (reference sequence). Here the CDR3 DNA reads TGTGCCAGCAGCACCTGGACAGGGCAGGAGACCCAGTACTTC. The encoded protein is CASSTWTGQETQYF.

This clone has a single count. The V and J genes are TRBV6-1 and TRBJ2-7; D gene unclear. The length of the CDR3 is 15 residues. Germline CDR1 is MNHNS and CDR2 is SASEGT. Trimming removed 1 base from V and 5 bases from J, with 15 bases in between. In DNA form, the CDR3 reads TGTGCCAGCAGTGAAGTCCGACCGTTTGACAACGAGCAGTACTTC. Translation gives CASSEVRPFDNEQYF.

The J gene is TRBJ1-1, the V gene TRBV29-1; 8 bases line up with TRBD1. J was trimmed by 4 bases and V by 5 bases; bases with no gene match: 6. This CDR3 region has 13 residues. CDR1 is SQVTM and CDR2 is ANQGSEA in the germline V gene. The CDR3 DNA follows: TGCAGCGTTTCCGGGACAGGTATCACTGAAGCTTTCTTT. This translates into CSVSGTGITEAFF.

The V gene is TRBV5-1, the J gene TRBJ2-1, with 9 bases fitting TRBD2. Germline assignment: CDR1 SGHRS and CDR2 YFSETQ. Trimming removed 0 bases from V and 7 bases from J; junction bases left unmatched: 5. There are 15 residues in the CDR3. The CDR3 sequence is CASSLGLAEWNEQFF. In DNA, the CDR3 is TGCGCCAGCAGCTTGGGACTAGCGGAATGGAATGAGCAGTTCTTC.

The rearrangement joins TRBV7-3 to TRBJ2-1; the match to TRBD2 covers 9 bases. The length of the CDR3 is 16 residues. Trimming removed 5 bases from V and 6 bases from J; junction bases left unmatched: 11. Per the germline V gene, CDR1 is SGHTA and CDR2 is FQGTGA. The CDR3 nucleotides read TGTGCCAGCAGCAAACTGCCGGGACTAGCATCCAATGAGCAGTTCTTC. Translation gives CASSKLPGLASNEQFF.

The genes are TRBV30 and TRBJ2-1, with D perhaps TRBD2 (5 bases). The CDR3 is 13 amino acids. V lost 4 bases and J lost 5, with 12 bases in between. Germline-derived CDR1 and CDR2 are GTSNPN and SVGIG (reference sequence). This CDR3 is CAWNPGLDNEQFF. CDR3 nucleotides: TGTGCCTGGAACCCCGGACTCGACAATGAGCAGTTCTTC.

The CDR3 sequence is CASRSAGYGYTF. In DNA, the CDR3 is TGTGCCAGCAGATCAGCAGGGTATGGCTACACCTTC. The chain employs TRBV28 and TRBJ1-2; perhaps TRBD1 as D (5 bases). This CDR3 has 12 residues. Trimming took 6 bases from V and 5 from J, leaving 10 bases between them. Germline-derived CDR1 and CDR2 are MDHEN and SYDVKM.

The rearrangement links TRBV19 to TRBJ1-3; maybe TRBD1 (6 bases). This CDR3 contains 15 residues. Per the germline V gene, CDR1 is LNHDA and CDR2 is SQIVND (reference sequence). Trimming cost V 5 bases and J 2 bases, with 13 bases left between them. CDR3 sequence (DNA): TGTGCCAGTAGTCCGTGGACAGCTGCTGGAAACACCATATATTTT. As protein: CASSPWTAAGNTIYF.

The V and J genes are TRBV19 and TRBJ1-3, with D unresolved. The ends were cut back, 1 base at V and 3 bases at J, with 13 bases in the middle. Germline values: CDR1 LNHDA, CDR2 SQIVND (reference sequence). The CDR3 length is 16 residues. The CDR3 DNA reads as TGTGCCAGTAGTATAGCTAACGGCAGCGTTGGAAACACCATATATTTT. Translation: CASSIANGSVGNTIYF.

The chain has TRBV5-1 and TRBJ1-2, with TRBD1 as a possible D gene (6 bases). V lost 10 bases and J lost 5, with 18 bases in between. Germline V CDR1 and CDR2: SGHRS, YFSETQ. The CDR3 extends over 13 amino acids. The CDR3 sequence: CAVYREPFYGYTF. CDR3 bases: TGCGCCGTGTACAGGGAACCGTTTTATGGCTACACCTTC. Based on the CDR3 plus reference TRBV5-1 and TRBJ1-2, the full variable domain is KAGVTQTPRYLIKTRGQQVTLSCSPISGHRSVSWYQQTPGQGLQFLFEYFSETQRNKGNFPGRFSGRQFSNSRSEMNVSTLELGDSALYLCAVYREPFYGYTFGSGTRLTVV.